Reported below is one T cell receptor beta chain. This clone has just one count. Its antigen remains undetermined. Base qualities were left out, and no much larger clone turns up one base away. The data derive from a study of control samples from healthy donors and cancer patients (dated by TCRdb to 2018 to 2020). Libraries were prepared through the immunoSEQ multiplex PCR assay. TCRdb carries this immuneACCESS record with in-frame sequences only. Its versions omit some clonotypes, under half of them owing to an unresolved V gene in the studies checked, with the rest unexplained. The sample yields some 78,000 clones; around nine tenths were counted once. Together, the top ten hold 7.6% of the sample. Taken from cysteine to phenylalanine, the CDR3 has 12 residues. Kept here is only the CDR3 DNA, which spans 36 bases and is read in frame from base 1. Relative to germline, V is 6 bases shorter and J is 6 bases shorter, with 11 bases between their ends. Reading the germline V gene gives CDR1 SGHTA and CDR2 FQGNSA.

The sequence came from a woman aged 55-69 years in good health. This receptor chain uses TRBV7-2 and TRBJ1-2; the best D guess is TRBD1, with 6 bases matching. The sequencing sample was made of blood. The CDR3 reads CASSRNRDGYTF. The DNA reads TGTGCCAGCAGTCGGAACAGGGATGGCTACACCTTC. The full variable domain, completed from the reference TRBV7-2 and TRBJ1-2 proteins outside the CDR3, reads GAGVSQSPSNKVTEKGKDVELRCDPISGHTALYWYRQSLGQGLEFLIYFQGNSAPDKSGLPSDRFSAERTGGSVSTLTIQRTQQEDSAVYLCASSRNRDGYTFGSGTRLTVV.